Listed below are T cell receptor beta chains from one sample, sequenced in a study of cytomegalovirus exposure and HLA in healthy donors. The data were produced by immunoSEQ multiplex PCR, yet TCRdb's version contains in-frame clones alone and is incomplete. This table holds under 150,000 clones, 80% to 90% found once. The sequenced sample consisted of PBMCs. The receptors shown here come from a woman in her 40s in good health and CMV-seropositive. Both conserved end residues are part of each CDR3.

V gene	J gene	CDR3 protein
TRBV9	TRBJ1-3	CASSSPGTGRTGNTIYF
TRBV6-1	TRBJ1-6	CASRMTGYNSPLHF
TRBV12-5	TRBJ2-5	CASGLGLAGEETQYF
TRBV19	TRBJ2-5	CASSIGSGEQETQYF
TRBV30	TRBJ1-3	CAWKASGNTIYF
TRBV30	TRBJ1-6	CAWTGGPSSYNSPLHF
TRBV29-1	TRBJ2-3	CSVQTSGGAGTQYF
TRBV7-3	TRBJ1-2	CASSQTPGQGNTF
TRBV27	TRBJ2-4	CASSFGGHGDIQYF
TRBV25-1	TRBJ1-2	CASSGENYGYTF
TRBV7-2	TRBJ2-1	CASSLSSGTSGRNEQFF
TRBV7-9	TRBJ1-1	CASSTGGSTEAFF
TRBV28	TRBJ2-7	CASGLDSSYEQYF
TRBV5-4	TRBJ2-3	CASSLDLLDTQYF
TRBV28	TRBJ1-5	CASSQTDPSNQPQHF
TRBV10-3	TRBJ2-7	CAISEGQGGEQYF
TRBV27	TRBJ1-4	CASSSRGNGEKLFF
TRBV2	TRBJ1-4	CASTSGGTAGEKLFF
TRBV28	TRBJ2-6	CASSSWLAGSGANVLTF
TRBV4-3	TRBJ2-3	CASSPIVAGNTDTQYF
TRBV19	TRBJ2-7	CASSPSMGTGSYEQYF
TRBV19	TRBJ2-7	CASATGRTYEQYF
TRBV6-4	TRBJ2-3	CASSDGIAGGDTQYF
TRBV18	TRBJ1-3	CASSPQGSLGNTIYF
TRBV19	TRBJ2-2	CASSRQGAWTGELFF
TRBV28	.	CASRIAGSSSYEQYF
TRBV6-4	TRBJ1-3	CASQREGALSGNTIYF
TRBV4-2	TRBJ2-5	CASSQGTSGGETQYF
TRBV19	TRBJ2-5	CASSPLAGGQETQYF
TRBV7-9	TRBJ1-4	CASIRVPNEKLFF
TRBV2	TRBJ1-1	CASSEMRQGITEAFF
TRBV18	TRBJ1-1	CASSPGTGTIEAFF
TRBV5-1	TRBJ1-2	CASSLDRLALRF
TRBV5-6	TRBJ1-3	CASSRYRVGGNTIYF
TRBV29-1	TRBJ1-2	CSVEDLTPGGYTF
TRBV6-6	TRBJ2-2	CAIGDRPGELFF
TRBV4-3	TRBJ2-3	CASSQVIEGLAVTDTQYF
TRBV5-6	TRBJ1-4	CASSLRGLRNEKLFF
TRBV6-5	TRBJ1-6	CASSSDRGDNSPLHF
TRBV29-1	TRBJ2-3	CSVATSGYTDTQYF
TRBV30	TRBJ1-2	CAWNRAGNGYTF
TRBV7-3	TRBJ1-4	CASSAKRGQSNEKLFF
TRBV6-5	TRBJ1-4	CASSFSPAGTNEKLFF
TRBV7-2	TRBJ2-1	CASSSTSHWRNEQFF
TRBV4-2	TRBJ2-1	CASSRAGGPEQFF
TRBV19	TRBJ2-2	CAGRLAGNTGELFF
TRBV30	TRBJ2-1	CAWSVRGFGVLHTYSEQFF
TRBV28	TRBJ2-7	CASGIARYEQYF
TRBV5-1	TRBJ2-2	CASSSTTGVAGGTGELFF
TRBV11-2	TRBJ1-5	CASSLRGGGQPQHF
TRBV28	TRBJ2-5	CASSLDLSASGSSVGETQYF
TRBV10-3	TRBJ2-1	CAIQERRVRVNEQFF
TRBV2	TRBJ1-2	CASSSGQGASGYTF
TRBV27	TRBJ1-2	CASSFQGGGDYGYTF
TRBV28	TRBJ2-3	CASSSEPSGRLSDTQYF